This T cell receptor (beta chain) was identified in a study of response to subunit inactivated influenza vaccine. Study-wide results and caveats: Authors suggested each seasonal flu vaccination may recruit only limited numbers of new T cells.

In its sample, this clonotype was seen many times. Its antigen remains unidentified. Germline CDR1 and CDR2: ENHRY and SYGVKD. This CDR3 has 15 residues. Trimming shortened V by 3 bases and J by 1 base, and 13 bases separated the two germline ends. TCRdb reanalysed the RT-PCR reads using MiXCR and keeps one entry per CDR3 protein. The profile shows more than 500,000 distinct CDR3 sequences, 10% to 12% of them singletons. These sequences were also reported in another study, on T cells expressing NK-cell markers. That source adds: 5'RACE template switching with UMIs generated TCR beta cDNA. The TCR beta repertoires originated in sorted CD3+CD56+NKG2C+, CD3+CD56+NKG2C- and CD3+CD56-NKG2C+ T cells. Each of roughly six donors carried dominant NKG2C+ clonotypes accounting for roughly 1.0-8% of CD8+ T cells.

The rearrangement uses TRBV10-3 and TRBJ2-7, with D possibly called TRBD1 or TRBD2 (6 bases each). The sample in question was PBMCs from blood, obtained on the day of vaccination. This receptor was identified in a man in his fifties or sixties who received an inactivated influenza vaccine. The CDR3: CAISDPGAKSYEQYF. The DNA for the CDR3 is TGTGCCATCAGTGACCCGGGGGCGAAATCCTACGAGCAGTACTTC.